This is a list of T cell receptor beta chains from one sample in a study of T cell responses to AZD1222 COVID-19 vaccine. Clones were sequenced by immunoSEQ multiplex PCR, and TCRdb holds only the in-frame ones, with some missing. This sample carries roughly 100,000 clones, roughly 90% of them seen once, and the ten largest clones take 5% to 5.5%. This specimen consisted of peripheral blood, obtained on day 0 of AZD1222 vaccination. The receptors originated from an adult in good health. Each CDR3 is given with its conserved first and last residue. D genes are given only for firm matches. Some rows mark clone size as missing; the rest say once, few, many or name a class of expanded clone.

TRBV4-3,TRBJ2-1,.,.,TGCGCCAGCAGCCTCGGGACTTTCCAATACAGCTCCTACAATGAGCAGTTCTTC,CASSLGTFQYSSYNEQFF
TRBV27,TRBJ1-6,.,TRBD1,TGTGCCAGCAGTCGACCGGGACAGGGGGCTTCACCCCTCCACTTT,CASSRPGQGASPLHF
TRBV7-9,TRBJ2-7,.,TRBD2,TGTGCCAGCAGCTCTGCTAGCGGGGGTACGTCGGAGCAGTACTTC,CASSSASGGTSEQYF
TRBV7-2,TRBJ2-5,.,.,TGTGCCAGCAGCCCTGTCGGGGGAGCCAGTGAGACCCAGTACTTC,CASSPVGGASETQYF
TRBV9,TRBJ2-6,.,.,TGTGCCAGCAGCGTAGCCCCCTCTGGGGCCAACGTCCTGACTTTC,CASSVAPSGANVLTF
TRBV7-8,TRBJ2-7,.,.,TGTGCCAGCAGCTTTAGTCTAGGACAGATCTCCTACGAGCAGTACTTC,CASSFSLGQISYEQYF
TRBV7-3,TRBJ2-1,.,.,TGTGCCAGCAGCCAGACTAGTTCTGGGGGTGAGCAGTTCTTC,CASSQTSSGGEQFF
TRBV7-9,TRBJ1-6,.,TRBD1,TGTGCCAGCAGCTTAGCCGGGACAGGCTATAATTCACCCCTCCACTTT,CASSLAGTGYNSPLHF
TRBV10-1,TRBJ1-2,.,.,TGCGCCAGCGCTCCGGGCCAAACTTATGGCTACACCTTC,CASAPGQTYGYTF
TRBV7-9,TRBJ2-7,.,.,TGTGCCAGCAGCTCAAATACCGGAGGGGCCTACGAGCAGTACTTC,CASSSNTGGAYEQYF
TRBV14,TRBJ2-7,.,.,TGTGCCAGCAGCCTGACACAGGGTTTCAAGCAGTACTTC,CASSLTQGFKQYF
TRBV23-1,TRBJ2-7,.,.,TGCGCCAGCAGTCAATCACGGGGCTACGAGCAGTACTTC,CASSQSRGYEQYF
TRBV27,TRBJ2-1,.,TRBD1,TGTGCCAGCAGTTTGGGGACAGGGGGCTATGAGCAGTTCTTC,CASSLGTGGYEQFF
TRBV6-5,TRBJ1-2,.,TRBD1,TGTGCCAGCAGTCAGGATCAGGGGGTAAACGGTGGCTACACCTTC,CASSQDQGVNGGYTF
TRBV7-3,TRBJ2-1,.,.,TGTGCCAGCAGCCCGGGACTCAGCAGGTACAATGAGCAGTTCTTC,CASSPGLSRYNEQFF
TRBV18,TRBJ1-1,once,.,TGTGCCAGCTCCCCTGGGGAGAACACTGAAGCTTTCTTT,CASSPGENTEAFF
TRBV12-3/TRBV12-4,TRBJ1-4,.,TRBD1,TGTGCCAGCAGTAGACAGGGGGCCCCACGACTGTTTTTT,CASSRQGAPRLFF
TRBV5-1,TRBJ2-7,once,.,TGCGCCAGCAGCTTGGCACCGGGGGTAAGCTCCTACGAGCAGTACTTC,CASSLAPGVSSYEQYF
TRBV7-2,TRBJ2-4,.,TRBD2,TGTGCCAGCAGCTCCTTAGCGGGAGGGGGCATTCAGTACTTC,CASSSLAGGGIQYF
TRBV5-4,TRBJ1-3,.,.,TGTGCCAGCAGCTTGAATGGCGGGACCTCTGGAAACACCATATATTTT,CASSLNGGTSGNTIYF
TRBV18,TRBJ1-4,.,.,TGTGCCAGCTCAGGGACGCCCGCAACTAATGAAAAACTGTTTTTT,CASSGTPATNEKLFF
TRBV19,TRBJ1-2,.,TRBD1,TGTGCCAGTAGTATAGGGGACAGGGATGGCGGCTACACCTTC,CASSIGDRDGGYTF
TRBV5-1,TRBJ1-4,.,.,TGCGCCAGCAGCTTGTTGGGGCAGTCTAATGAAAAACTGTTTTTT,CASSLLGQSNEKLFF
TRBV5-1,TRBJ2-5,.,TRBD1,TGCGCCAGCAGCACGGCCACAGGGGGAGGAGAGACCCAGTACTTC,CASSTATGGGETQYF
TRBV12-3/TRBV12-4,TRBJ2-2,.,.,TGTGCCAGCAGTTTAAGGAGGGAGCTGTTTTTT,CASSLRRELFF
TRBV7-8,TRBJ2-3,.,.,TGTGCCAGCTCGGGTGCTCAATACACAGATACGCAGTATTTT,CASSGAQYTDTQYF
TRBV5-5,TRBJ1-1,.,TRBD1,TGTGCCAGCAGCTTGGGAGGCAGGGGGCGTCGAGTAGTGAACACTGAAGCTTTCTTT,CASSLGGRGRRVVNTEAFF
TRBV7-2,TRBJ2-3,.,TRBD2,TGTGCCAGCAGCCGCGCTAGCGGTTACACAGATACGCAGTATTTT,CASSRASGYTDTQYF
TRBV18,TRBJ2-1,.,TRBD1,TGTGCCAGCTCACCACCACAGGGGAGTAATGAGCAGTTCTTC,CASSPPQGSNEQFF
TRBV5-5,TRBJ1-5,.,.,TGTGCCAGCGCCCTGGGGGGGGCGCGACAGCCCCAGCATTTT,CASALGGARQPQHF
TRBV6-5,TRBJ1-5,.,.,TGTGCCAGCAGTTACTCCCGGGGGGATCAGCCCCAGCATTTT,CASSYSRGDQPQHF
TRBV30,TRBJ2-1,.,TRBD2,TGTGCCTGGAGTGGGGGGGTAGCGGGAGGGAATGAGCAGTTCTTC,CAWSGGVAGGNEQFF
TRBV27,TRBJ1-1,.,.,TGTGCCAGCAGTCATATAGTAGGGGGCACTGAAGCTTTCTTT,CASSHIVGGTEAFF
TRBV27,TRBJ1-4,.,.,TGTGCCAGCAGTACGCTAATAAAGGGGTCCCCTAATGAAAAACTGTTTTTT,CASSTLIKGSPNEKLFF
TRBV29-1,TRBJ2-2,.,.,TGCAGCGTTGAAGATTCGGGCACTTACACCGGGGAGCTGTTTTTT,CSVEDSGTYTGELFF
TRBV18,TRBJ2-5,.,.,TGTGCCAGCTCGTTACAGGGTGCCGGGGAGACCCAGTACTTC,CASSLQGAGETQYF
TRBV9,TRBJ1-6,once,.,TGTGCCAGCAGCGTGTCCGGAAGGGCGGCACCCCTCCACTTT,CASSVSGRAAPLHF
TRBV18,TRBJ1-3,.,.,TGTGCCAGCTCACCTCCCTTTCAGGGACACTCTGGAAACACCATATATTTT,CASSPPFQGHSGNTIYF
TRBV25-1,TRBJ2-7,.,TRBD1,TGTGCCAGCAGTGATGGGACAGCCTACGAGCAGTACTTC,CASSDGTAYEQYF
TRBV4-1,TRBJ2-7,.,.,TGCGCCAGCAGCGTCGATACTGGCCCTTACGAGCAGTACTTC,CASSVDTGPYEQYF
TRBV11-3,TRBJ2-2,.,.,TGTGCCAGCAGCTTAGTGTACGGGACCGAGAACACCGGGGAGCTGTTTTTT,CASSLVYGTENTGELFF
TRBV27,TRBJ1-1,.,.,TGTGCCAGCAGTCCAGGACTTGGTGGGACTGAAGCTTTCTTT,CASSPGLGGTEAFF
TRBV3-1/TRBV3-2,TRBJ2-2,.,TRBD1,TGTGCCAGCAGCGGGACAGTCAACACCGGGGAGCTGTTTTTT,CASSGTVNTGELFF
TRBV5-1,TRBJ1-4,.,.,TGCGCCAGCGGCGTAGGGATGGATGGTGAAAAACTGTTTTTT,CASGVGMDGEKLFF
TRBV5-1,TRBJ2-1,.,.,TGCGCCAGCAGCTTTGCACACAATGAGCAGTTCTTC,CASSFAHNEQFF
TRBV6-1,TRBJ2-1,.,TRBD2,TGTGCCAGCAGTGAGAGCCCCCTTGTAGCGGGAGGGTACAATGAGCAGTTCTTC,CASSESPLVAGGYNEQFF
TRBV7-9,TRBJ2-5,.,.,TGTGCCAGCAGCGTTCAAGAGACCCAGTACTTC,CASSVQETQYF
TRBV19,TRBJ1-4,.,.,TGTGCCAGTAGTATCGAGAGACCGTGGAAACTGTTTTTT,CASSIERPWKLFF
TRBV11-2,TRBJ2-7,.,.,TGTGCCAGCAGCACAAGCTACGAGCAGTACTTC,CASSTSYEQYF
TRBV4-1,TRBJ2-5,.,TRBD2,TGCGCCAGCAGCCTCCTTAGCGGGAGGCACGGGGAGACCCAGTACTTC,CASSLLSGRHGETQYF
TRBV9,TRBJ2-7,.,.,TGTGCCAGCAGCGTAGAGCTGGGGGCGCCCCACGAGCAGTACTTC,CASSVELGAPHEQYF
TRBV5-1,TRBJ2-7,.,.,TGCGCCAGCACCTCCCTGGGACTTTCCTACGAGCAGTACTTC,CASTSLGLSYEQYF